The source of this TCR beta chain is a study of T cells in Graves' hyperthyroidism and ophthalmopathy. Regions amplified from RNA transcripts were the TCR beta CDR3 regions. HTBI primers drove first-round RT-PCR of the TCR CDR3. MiXCR, applied by TCRdb to the multiplex PCR reads, yields one record per CDR3 protein. The sample consists of about 210,000 distinct CDR3 sequences, approximately 17% of them appearing once. Study-level results: Separating ophthalmopathy from stable hyperthyroidism was achieved by a 13 V-J model. Clonotypes that were expanded in thyroid above 0.001 mostly appeared in blood too.

Per germline, CDR1 MDHEN and CDR2 SYDVKM. Trimming stripped 1 base from V and 4 bases from J, with 5 bases between. This CDR3 region has 14 residues. Patients were aged 18 to 65, had disease duration under 2 months, and had newly diagnosed hyperthyroidism. Using around 10 ml of fresh peripheral blood, PBMCs were prepared. This clonotype was picked up a small number of times. Antigen unknown. The source of this sequence is a man aged 45-60 years with Graves' hyperthyroidism. The chain couples TRBV28 to TRBJ1-6; D unresolved. The sequencing sample was made of blood. The CDR3 reads CASSLSHYNSPLHF. CDR3 coding DNA: TGTGCCAGCAGTTTATCACATTATAATTCACCCCTCCACTTT.